This T cell receptor (beta chain) was captured in a study of T cell clonotyping in hematopoietic cell transplantation. Notes on the study in general: At the given depth, recipient repertoires were over 97% de novo clonotypes.

Concerning this clone itself: Antigen: not known. Sequence at one end of the junction differs from germline and may be a read error.

Sequenced by immunoSEQ multiplex PCR; TCRdb stores in-frame clones only, minus some. This sample carries 55,000 to 70,000 clones, approximately 94% of them seen once, and the ten largest clones take roughly 1.5%. The CDR3 contains 13 residues. Germline V gene sequence: CDR1 KGHSH, CDR2 LQKENI. The receptor was derived from a man aged 50-59 years in good health. Some clones in this sample may be carry-over from other donors' samples. The specimen was peripheral blood mononuclear cells. The chain carries TRBV18 and TRBJ1-2, with D hard to call. CDR3 region: CASSPAGNNGYTF. Here the CDR3 DNA reads TGTGCCAGCTCACCAGCGGGTAACAATGGCTACACCTTC.